One and the same sample provided the 7 T cell receptor beta chains below, sequenced in a study of T-cell reconstitution after alpha-beta-depleted transplantation in children. It was with unique molecular identifiers that the TCRbeta library was prepared. Via MiXCR, TCRdb re-called the PCR reads, giving one row per CDR3 protein. This table has approximately 800,000 distinct CDR3 sequences, 15% to 20% appearing once. The specimen was PBMCs, mostly from graft donor cells, collected 360 days after TCRalphabeta/CD19-depleted stem cell transplant. The receptors come from a male patient aged 5 to 17 who had a stem cell transplant for acute lymphoblastic leukemia, so the T cells may come from the graft donor.

This clonotype was picked up many times. The chain recombines TRBV27 with TRBJ2-3; no reliable D call. The CDR3 runs 13 residues. Trimming left V 3 bases short and J 0 bases short, with 4 bases between. Germline V gene data show CDR1 as MNHEY and CDR2 as SMNVEV (reference sequence). In nucleotides, the CDR3 is TGTGCCAGCAGTTTGGTTAGCACAGATACGCAGTATTTT. As protein: CASSLVSTDTQYF.

This clonotype came up many times. The chain recombines TRBV29-1 with TRBJ2-3; D uncertain. The CDR3 consists of 13 residues. Looked up from germline, CDR1 is SQVTM and CDR2 is ANQGSEA. V lost 5 bases to trimming and J lost 2 bases, with 11 bases between them. The CDR3 is CSVRAPYTDTQYF. The CDR3 coding sequence is TGCAGCGTTCGGGCGCCATACACAGATACGCAGTATTTT.

This clonotype was seen a few times. This chain links TRBV4-1 with TRBJ1-1; D call uncertain. CDR3 length: 15 amino acids. CDR1 is MGHRA and CDR2 is YSYEKL in the germline V gene. V lost 4 bases to trimming and J lost 1 base, with 13 bases between them. Written as DNA, the CDR3 is TGCGCCAGCAGCCTTTTGGTGGGAGGGAACACTGAAGCTTTCTTT. Its translation: CASSLLVGGNTEAFF.

The chain uses TRBV7-8 and TRBJ2-7, with 8 bases aligning to TRBD2. Losses at the gene ends were 5 bases for V and 4 bases for J; bases not matched to a gene: 10. The length of the CDR3 is 15 residues. CDR1 is SGHVS, CDR2 FQNEAQ, per germline. DNA of the CDR3: TGTGCCAGCAGCCAACCGGGGGGGGCGGCTTACGAGCAGTACTTC. Encoded protein: CASSQPGGAAYEQYF.

This sequence joins TRBV5-1 and TRBJ1-2, with D hard to call. CDR1 is SGHRS, CDR2 YFSETQ, per germline. CDR3 length equals 13 residues. Between the trimmed V and J ends, which lost 0 bases and 13 bases, there was a span of 16 bases. The CDR3 DNA is TGCGCCAGCAGCTTGGATTACAGCTCACCTTTCACCTTC. Protein sequence: CASSLDYSSPFTF.

This clonotype was counted between two and nine times. This rearrangement joins TRBV27 to TRBJ1-2, with 8 bases that match TRBD1. The V segment lost 3 bases and the J segment 10 bases; nucleotides outside the gene matches: 7. The CDR3 is 13 amino acids. Per the germline V gene, CDR1 is MNHEY and CDR2 is SMNVEV (reference sequence). CDR3 sequence reads: CASSLVAGGYYTF. The CDR3 region has the DNA TGTGCCAGCAGTTTGGTGGCAGGGGGCTACTACACCTTC.

In this sample, this clonotype turned up many times. The chain is built from TRBV7-3 and TRBJ1-2; 9 bases map to TRBD1. The germline V gene encodes CDR1 SGHTA and CDR2 FQGTGA. With 5 bases clipped from V and 2 bases from J, the junction kept 3 bases outside the gene matches. The CDR3 loop spans 14 amino acids. The CDR3 protein is CASSPGQGNYGYTF. CDR3 DNA sequence: TGTGCCAGCAGCCCGGGACAGGGAAACTATGGCTACACCTTC.